The 20 T cell receptor beta chains below all came from one sample that was sequenced in a study of cytomegalovirus exposure and HLA in healthy donors. Researchers ran the PCR with 60 Vbeta and 13 Jbeta primers. Some clones are missing from TCRdb's copy, which holds only in-frame ones; the method was immunoSEQ multiplex PCR. Its table records 110,000 to 150,000 clones. Sequencing was performed on PBMCs. The receptors come from a man aged 40-49 years in good health and CMV-seronegative.

A note on this clone: Since the CDR3 does not end with the conserved phenylalanine or tryptophan, this likely comes from a read error. CDR3 bases: TGTGCCAGTAGGACCTCCGGGGGAAGCAATCAGCCCCAGCATTAT. This gives the protein CASRTSGGSNQPQHY. V usage is TRBV19 and J usage is TRBJ1-5, with a tentative D call TRBD1 (5 bases). Germline V gene sequence: CDR1 LNHDA, CDR2 SQIVND (reference sequence). V was trimmed by 6 bases and J by 1 base, leaving 13 bases between them. The CDR3 extends over 15 amino acids.

The rearrangement links TRBV2 to TRBJ1-2; D gene ambiguous. The V and J ends lost 6 bases and 5 bases respectively, with 7 bases between them. Germline V gene data show CDR1 as SNHLY and CDR2 as FYNNEI. The CDR3 is 11 amino acids. The CDR3 sequence is CASSRLYGYTF. In DNA form, the CDR3 reads TGTGCCAGCAGCCGTCTTTATGGCTACACCTTC.

Comment on this clone: At the DNA level, this CDR3 is encoded by other sequences in the same sample as well. CDR3 residues: CASSVGQGGEKLFF. The CDR3 DNA is TGTGCCAGCAGCGTGGGTCAGGGGGGTGAAAAACTGTTTTTT. The chain couples TRBV9 to TRBJ1-4; 7 bases fit TRBD1. The CDR3 covers 14 residues. The junction had 5 bases not matched to a gene; V was cut back by 2 bases and J by 7 bases. Germline CDR1 is SGDLS and CDR2 is YYNGEE.

The rearrangement links TRBV5-1 to TRBJ2-7, with D possibly TRBD1 on 6 matching bases. V was pared by 2 bases and J by 4 bases, with 13 bases between. The CDR3 runs 14 residues. Germline CDR1 reads SGHRS; CDR2 reads YFSETQ. The CDR3 nucleotides are TGCGCCAGCAGCTTAGCCGGACAGAGTTACGAGCAGTACTTC. Translated: CASSLAGQSYEQYF.

The chain combines TRBV18 with TRBJ2-7; tentative D call: TRBD2 (5 bases). CDR3 length equals 13 residues. The germline V and J ends were trimmed by 4 bases and 6 bases, with 13 bases remaining between them. Germline values: CDR1 KGHSH, CDR2 LQKENI. The CDR3 is CASSLSDLREQYF. CDR3 bases: TGTGCCAGCTCACTTAGCGACCTTCGCGAGCAGTACTTC.

The chain joins TRBV5-1 to TRBJ2-3, with D perhaps TRBD2 (7 bases). From germline, CDR1 is SGHRS and CDR2 YFSETQ. The V end was cut by 4 bases, the J end by 2 bases, with 11 bases between. The CDR3 is made up of 14 amino acids. The CDR3 nucleotides are TGCGCCAGCAGCACGGGGGGCCCCACAGATACGCAGTATTTT. It yields the protein CASSTGGPTDTQYF.

As concerns this clone: The junction shows a germline mismatch at one end, possibly a read error. J is TRBJ2-1 and V is TRBV7-9; 9 nucleotides agree with TRBD1. This CDR3 has 11 residues. CDR1 SEHNR and CDR2 FQNEAQ come from the germline V gene (reference sequence). The chain's CDR3 is CASGVRGQGVF. The CDR3 region has the DNA TGTGCCAGCGGGGTAAGGGGACAGGGTGTCTTC.

The CDR3 bases are TGCGCCAGCAGCTTGGAAAGAAGCGACTATGGCTACACCTTC. Encoded protein: CASSLERSDYGYTF. This chain uses TRBV5-1 with TRBJ1-2; D gene unclear. CDR1 and CDR2 (germline): SGHRS, YFSETQ. V gave up 0 bases and J gave up 3 bases, with 9 bases separating them. This CDR3 comprises 14 residues.

The CDR3 reads CASSSGQVGAEQYF. The CDR3 DNA follows: TGTGCCAGCAGCTCAGGCCAAGTGGGCGCCGAGCAGTACTTC. The rearrangement links TRBV7-3 to TRBJ2-7, with unresolved D. V was clipped by 4 bases and J by 6 bases, with 16 bases between them. CDR1 is SGHTA and CDR2 is FQGTGA in the germline V gene. The CDR3 spans 14 residues.

The chain combines TRBV4-1 with TRBJ2-7; 11 bases fit TRBD2. V was pared by 1 base and J by 3 bases, with 5 bases of the junction left unmatched. CDR1 MGHRA and CDR2 YSYEKL come from the germline V gene. The CDR3 consists of 16 residues. The CDR3 loop reads CASSQGLAGGNYEQYF. CDR3 DNA: TGCGCCAGCAGCCAAGGGCTAGCGGGGGGTAACTACGAGCAGTACTTC.

This chain joins TRBV7-9 and TRBJ1-2; TRBD1 is a possible D gene (5 bases). Per the germline V gene, CDR1 is SEHNR and CDR2 is FQNEAQ (reference sequence). CDR3 length: 14 residues. The V end lost 2 bases, the J end lost 4 bases, and 11 bases lay between the germline ends. CDR3 DNA sequence: TGTGCCAGCAGCTTACAGGGTGCTGGCTATGGCTACACCTTC. As protein: CASSLQGAGYGYTF.

The chain uses TRBV4-1 and TRBJ1-5, with a tentative D call TRBD1 (6 bases). The germline V gene has CDR1 MGHRA and CDR2 YSYEKL. CDR3 length equals 16 residues. V lost 4 bases to trimming and J lost 4 bases, with 17 bases between them. This chain's CDR3 is CASSLGFTGLNQPQHF. The CDR3 DNA is TGCGCCAGCAGCCTGGGGTTCACAGGGTTGAATCAGCCCCAGCATTTT.

This chain uses TRBV19 with TRBJ1-2; D is unclear. This CDR3 has 16 residues. Germline V gene data show CDR1 as LNHDA and CDR2 as SQIVND (reference sequence). V lost 2 bases to trimming and J lost 4 bases, with 17 bases between them. CDR3 DNA sequence: TGTGCCAGTAGTATAAGTCCTCCGTCCCCACTCTATGGCTACACCTTC. This codes for CASSISPPSPLYGYTF.

A note on this clone: At one of its ends the junction is not consistent with the germline gene, which may arise from a read error. This rearrangement joins TRBV5-6 to TRBJ1-5, with D possibly matching TRBD1 (5 bases). Germline assignment: CDR1 SGHDT and CDR2 YYEEEE. The length of the CDR3 is 13 residues. DNA of the CDR3: TGTGCCAGCAGCTTGTCCCTGGGGCAGCCCCGGCATTTT. Protein sequence: CASSLSLGQPRHF.

The CDR3 nucleotides read TGTGCCAGCAGCTTAGAGGCGGGGGCCCGGAGCTACGAGCAGTACTTC. Amino acid sequence: CASSLEAGARSYEQYF. The V call is TRBV7-8, the J call TRBJ2-7; D possibly corresponds to TRBD2 (7 bases). CDR3 length: 16 residues. Germline V lookup: CDR1 SGHVS, CDR2 FQNEAQ. V lost 1 base to trimming and J lost 3 bases, with 16 bases between them.

The V and J genes are TRBV7-8 and TRBJ2-3; 10 nucleotides match TRBD1. This CDR3 is built from 15 residues. V trimming: 5 bases; J trimming: 5 bases; junction bases outside the gene matches: 7. Germline V gene sequence: CDR1 SGHVS, CDR2 FQNEAQ. CDR3 region: CASSPRQGAGDTQYF. DNA of the CDR3: TGTGCCAGCAGCCCTCGACAGGGGGCAGGAGATACGCAGTATTTT.

V usage is TRBV7-9 and J usage is TRBJ2-7; perhaps TRBD2 as D (5 bases). The CDR3 runs to 14 residues. Trimming removed 1 base at V and 7 bases at J, with 14 bases between. Germline V gene lookup returns CDR1 SEHNR and CDR2 FQNEAQ (reference sequence). CDR3 residues: CASSLGTAPGEQYF. Here the CDR3 DNA reads TGTGCCAGCAGCTTAGGGACCGCCCCGGGGGAGCAGTACTTC.

As to this clone: Distinct nucleotide sequences in the sample also encode this CDR3. The chain employs TRBV6-1 and TRBJ1-3; D is undetermined. Deletions cut 7 bases from V and 0 bases from J, with 10 bases between. Germline values: CDR1 MNHNS, CDR2 SASEGT. The CDR3 is 14 amino acids. CDR3 DNA sequence: TGTGCCAGCACCAGGTTGTTCTCTGGAAACACCATATATTTT. Encoded protein: CASTRLFSGNTIYF.

V is TRBV5-1 and J is TRBJ1-1; a weak D match, TRBD1 (6 bases). V lost 3 bases and J 0 bases, leaving 9 bases between the germline ends. The germline V gene encodes CDR1 SGHRS and CDR2 YFSETQ. The CDR3 totals 14 residues. The CDR3 nucleotides are TGCGCCAGCAGCTCACAGGGATTGAACACTGAAGCTTTCTTT. As protein: CASSSQGLNTEAFF.

The chain employs TRBV19 and TRBJ2-7, with TRBD1 matching over 8 bases. The CDR3 is 11 residues long. Trimming took 9 bases from V and 7 from J; bases not matched to a gene: 5. In germline, CDR1 is LNHDA, CDR2 SQIVND (reference sequence). As DNA, the CDR3 is TGTGCCAGCAAGGACAGGGTGGAGCAGTACTTC. Protein product: CASKDRVEQYF.